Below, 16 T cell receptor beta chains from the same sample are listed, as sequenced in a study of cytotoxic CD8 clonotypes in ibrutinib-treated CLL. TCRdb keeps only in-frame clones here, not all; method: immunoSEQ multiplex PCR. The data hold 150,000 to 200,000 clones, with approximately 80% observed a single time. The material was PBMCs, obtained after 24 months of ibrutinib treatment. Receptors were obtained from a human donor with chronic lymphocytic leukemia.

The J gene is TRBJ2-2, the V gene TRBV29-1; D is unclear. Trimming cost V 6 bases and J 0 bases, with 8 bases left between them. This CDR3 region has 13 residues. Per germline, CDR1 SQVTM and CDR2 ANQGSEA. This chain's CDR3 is CSVGGANTGELFF. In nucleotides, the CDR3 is TGCAGCGTGGGCGGCGCGAACACCGGGGAGCTGTTTTTT.

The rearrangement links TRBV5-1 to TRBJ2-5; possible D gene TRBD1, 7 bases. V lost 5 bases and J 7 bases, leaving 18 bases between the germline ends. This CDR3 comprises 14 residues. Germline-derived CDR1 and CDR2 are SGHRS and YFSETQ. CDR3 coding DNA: TGCGCCAGCAGTCACGATCGACAGGGAGGGACCCAGTACTTC. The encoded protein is CASSHDRQGGTQYF.

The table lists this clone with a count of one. The CDR3 sequence is CASSVGRVNTEAFF. The DNA of the CDR3 is TGCGCCAGCAGTGTAGGGCGCGTCAACACTGAAGCTTTCTTT. The V and J genes are TRBV10-2 and TRBJ1-1; D is ambiguous. V was shortened by 4 bases and J by 2 bases, with 11 bases between the two germline ends. The CDR3 totals 14 residues. The germline CDR1 and CDR2 sequences are WSHSY and SAAADI.

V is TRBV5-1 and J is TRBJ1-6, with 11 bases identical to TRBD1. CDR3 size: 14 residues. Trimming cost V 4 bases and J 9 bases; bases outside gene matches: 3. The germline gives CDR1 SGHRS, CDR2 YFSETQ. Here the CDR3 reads CASSPDRGPSPLHF. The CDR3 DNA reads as TGCGCCAGCAGCCCGGACAGGGGGCCTTCACCCCTCCACTTT.

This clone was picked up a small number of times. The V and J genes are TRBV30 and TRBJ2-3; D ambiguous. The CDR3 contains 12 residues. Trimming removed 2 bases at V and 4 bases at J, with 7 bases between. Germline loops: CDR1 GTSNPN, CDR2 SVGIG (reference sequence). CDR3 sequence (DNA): TGTGCCTGGAGTTTAAGGGCAGATACGCAGTATTTT. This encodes CAWSLRADTQYF.

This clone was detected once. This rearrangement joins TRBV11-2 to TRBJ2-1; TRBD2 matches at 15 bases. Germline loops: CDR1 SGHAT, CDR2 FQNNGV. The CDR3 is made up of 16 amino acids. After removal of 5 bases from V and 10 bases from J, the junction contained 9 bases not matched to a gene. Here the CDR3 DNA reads TGTGCCAGCAGCGTCCGGACTAGCGGGGGGGCTTTAGAGCAGTTCTTC. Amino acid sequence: CASSVRTSGGALEQFF.

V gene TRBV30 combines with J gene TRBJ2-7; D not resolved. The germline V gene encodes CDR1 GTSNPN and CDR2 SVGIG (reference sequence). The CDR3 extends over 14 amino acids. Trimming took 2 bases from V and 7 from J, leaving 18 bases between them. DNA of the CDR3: TGTGCCTGGAGTAATAACAGCCCCACGGGTGAGCAGTACTTC. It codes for CAWSNNSPTGEQYF.

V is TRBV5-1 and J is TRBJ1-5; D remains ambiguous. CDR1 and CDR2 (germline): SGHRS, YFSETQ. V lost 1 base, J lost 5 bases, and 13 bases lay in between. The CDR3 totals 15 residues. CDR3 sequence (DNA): TGCGCCAGCAGCTTGCACGGGTGGGTGGATCAGCCCCAGCATTTT. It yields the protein CASSLHGWVDQPQHF.

CDR3: CASSGPGGSNQPQHF. The CDR3, as DNA: TGTGCCAGCAGTGGCCCGGGGGGTAGCAATCAGCCCCAGCATTTT. The chain carries TRBV2 and TRBJ1-5; maybe TRBD1 (5 bases). The germline CDR1 and CDR2 sequences are SNHLY and FYNNEI. The CDR3 has 15 residues. V lost 4 bases to trimming and J lost 0 bases, with 10 bases between them.

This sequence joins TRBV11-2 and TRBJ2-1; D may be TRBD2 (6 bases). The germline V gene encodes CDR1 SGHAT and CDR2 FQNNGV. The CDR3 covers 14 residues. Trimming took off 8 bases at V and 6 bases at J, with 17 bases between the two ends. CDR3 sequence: CASADRRDSNEQFF. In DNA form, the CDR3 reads TGTGCCAGCGCCGACCGCCGGGACTCCAATGAGCAGTTCTTC.

The CDR3 nucleotides are TGTGCCAGCAGCTACCGGGACAGGGGTGATGAAAAACTGTTTTTT. Its protein product is CASSYRDRGDEKLFF. V and J are TRBV7-9 and TRBJ1-4; TRBD1 aligns across 10 bases. Trimming took 4 bases from V and 6 from J; bases not matched to a gene: 5. Germline values: CDR1 SEHNR, CDR2 FQNEAQ (reference sequence). This CDR3 spans 15 amino acids.

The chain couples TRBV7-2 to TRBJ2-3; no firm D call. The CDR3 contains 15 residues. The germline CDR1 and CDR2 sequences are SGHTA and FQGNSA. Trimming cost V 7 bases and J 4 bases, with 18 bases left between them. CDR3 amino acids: CASNSMPFPPDTQYF. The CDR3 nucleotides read TGTGCCAGCAACTCCATGCCATTTCCTCCAGATACGCAGTATTTT.

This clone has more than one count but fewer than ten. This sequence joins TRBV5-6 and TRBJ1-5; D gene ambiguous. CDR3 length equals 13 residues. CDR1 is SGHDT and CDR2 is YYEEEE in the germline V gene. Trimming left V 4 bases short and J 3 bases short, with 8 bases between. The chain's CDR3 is CASSRWVNQPQHF. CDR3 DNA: TGTGCCAGCAGCCGCTGGGTCAATCAGCCCCAGCATTTT.

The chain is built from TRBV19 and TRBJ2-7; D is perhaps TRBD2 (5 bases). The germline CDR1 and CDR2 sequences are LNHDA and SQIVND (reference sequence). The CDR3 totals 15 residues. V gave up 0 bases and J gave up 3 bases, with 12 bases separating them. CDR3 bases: TGTGCCAGTAGTATAGATAACCGTGGACTCTACGAGCAGTACTTC. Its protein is CASSIDNRGLYEQYF.

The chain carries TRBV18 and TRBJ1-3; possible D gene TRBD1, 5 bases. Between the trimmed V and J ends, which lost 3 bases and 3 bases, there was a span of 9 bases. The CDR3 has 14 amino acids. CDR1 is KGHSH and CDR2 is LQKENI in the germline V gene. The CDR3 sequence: CASSPQGGGNTIYF. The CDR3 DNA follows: TGTGCCAGCTCACCGCAGGGAGGTGGAAACACCATATATTTT.

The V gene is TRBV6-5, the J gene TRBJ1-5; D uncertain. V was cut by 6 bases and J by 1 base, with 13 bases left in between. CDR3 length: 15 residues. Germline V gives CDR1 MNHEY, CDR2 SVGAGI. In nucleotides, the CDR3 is TGTGCCAGCAGCTTACCTCCGGGAAGCAATCAGCCCCAGCATTTT. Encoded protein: CASSLPPGSNQPQHF.